In its sample, the clone carrying this T cell receptor (beta chain) was seen once. The record originates from a study of control samples from healthy donors and cancer patients. Germline V lookup: CDR1 SGHAT, CDR2 FQNNGV. The CDR3 runs 13 residues. J gave up 7 bases and V 6 bases, and 4 bases lay outside the gene matches. Produced via immunoSEQ multiplex PCR; TCRdb's table is partial and in-frame only. The table has about 89,000 clones, approximately 89% seen once. This chain joins TRBV11-2 and TRBJ2-2; 8 bases fit TRBD1. Material: blood. The source is a man aged 25 to 40 in good health. CDR3 nucleotide sequence: TGTGCCAGCAGTCAGGGGGCTGGCGGGGAGCTGTTTTTT. It is translated as CASSQGAGGELFF. Full variable domain (missing parts from reference TRBV11-2 and TRBJ2-2): EAGVAQSPRYKIIEKRQSVAFWCNPISGHATLYWYQQILGQGPKLLIQFQNNGVVDDSQLPKDRFSAERLKGVDSTLKIQPAKLEDSAVYLCASSQGAGGELFFGEGSRLTVL.